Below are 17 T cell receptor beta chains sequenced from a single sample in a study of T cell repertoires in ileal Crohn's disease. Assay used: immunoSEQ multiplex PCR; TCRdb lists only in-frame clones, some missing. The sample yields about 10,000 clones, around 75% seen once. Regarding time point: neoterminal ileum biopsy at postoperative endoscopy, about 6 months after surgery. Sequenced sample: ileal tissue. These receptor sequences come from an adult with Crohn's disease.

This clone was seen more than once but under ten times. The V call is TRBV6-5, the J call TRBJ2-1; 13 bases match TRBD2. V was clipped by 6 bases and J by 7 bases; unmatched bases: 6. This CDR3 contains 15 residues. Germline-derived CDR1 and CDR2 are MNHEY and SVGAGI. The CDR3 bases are TGTGCCAGCAGCTTTACTAGCGGGGGGGGTAATGAGCAGTTCTTC. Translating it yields CASSFTSGGGNEQFF.

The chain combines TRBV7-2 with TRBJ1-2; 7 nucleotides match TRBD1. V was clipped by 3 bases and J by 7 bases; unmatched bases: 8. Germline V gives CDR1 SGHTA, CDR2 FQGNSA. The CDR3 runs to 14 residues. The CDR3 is CASSFRQGVSGYTF. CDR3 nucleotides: TGTGCCAGCAGCTTTCGACAGGGAGTATCTGGCTACACCTTC.

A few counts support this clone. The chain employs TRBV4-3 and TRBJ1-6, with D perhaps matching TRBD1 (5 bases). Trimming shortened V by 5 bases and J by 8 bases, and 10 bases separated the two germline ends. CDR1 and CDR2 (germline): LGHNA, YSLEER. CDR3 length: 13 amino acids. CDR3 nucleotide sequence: TGCGCCAGCAGCGGGGGACTGGATTCACCCCTCCACTTT. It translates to CASSGGLDSPLHF.

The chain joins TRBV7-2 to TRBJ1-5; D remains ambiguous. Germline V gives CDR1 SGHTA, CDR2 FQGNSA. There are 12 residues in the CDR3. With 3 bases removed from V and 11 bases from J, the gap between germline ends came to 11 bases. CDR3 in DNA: TGTGCCAGCAGCTTTCCTTACGGGGCCCAGCATTTT. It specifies CASSFPYGAQHF.

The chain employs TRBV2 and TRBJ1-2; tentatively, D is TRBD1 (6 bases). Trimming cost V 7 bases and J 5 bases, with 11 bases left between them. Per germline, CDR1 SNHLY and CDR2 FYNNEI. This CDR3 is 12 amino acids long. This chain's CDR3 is CASTKGEYGYTF. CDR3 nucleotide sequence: TGTGCCAGCACTAAGGGGGAGTATGGCTACACCTTC.

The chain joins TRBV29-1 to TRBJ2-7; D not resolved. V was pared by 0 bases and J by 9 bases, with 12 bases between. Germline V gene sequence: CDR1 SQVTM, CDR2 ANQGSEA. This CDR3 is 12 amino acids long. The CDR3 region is CSVEDLRTVQYF. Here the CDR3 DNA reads TGCAGCGTTGAAGATCTTCGTACAGTGCAGTACTTC.

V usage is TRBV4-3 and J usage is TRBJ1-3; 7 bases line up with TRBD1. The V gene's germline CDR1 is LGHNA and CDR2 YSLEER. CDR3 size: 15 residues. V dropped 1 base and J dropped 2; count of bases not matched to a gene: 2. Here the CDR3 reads CASSQAGGPGNTIYF. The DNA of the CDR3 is TGCGCCAGCAGCCAAGCAGGGGGACCTGGAAACACCATATATTTT.

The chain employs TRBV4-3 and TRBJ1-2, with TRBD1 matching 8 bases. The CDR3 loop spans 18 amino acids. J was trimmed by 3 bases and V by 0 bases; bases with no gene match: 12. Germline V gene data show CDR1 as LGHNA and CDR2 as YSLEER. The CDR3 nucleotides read TGCGCCAGCAGCCAAGATAGGGCAGGGGGCAATCGTTACTATGGCTACACCTTC. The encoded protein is CASSQDRAGGNRYYGYTF.

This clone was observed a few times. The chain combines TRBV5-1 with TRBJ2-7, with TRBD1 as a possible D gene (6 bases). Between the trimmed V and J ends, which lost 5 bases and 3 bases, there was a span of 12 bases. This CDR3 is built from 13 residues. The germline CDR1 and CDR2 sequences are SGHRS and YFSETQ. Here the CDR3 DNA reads TGCGCCAGCAGGCTACAGGGTGGCTACGAGCAGTACTTC. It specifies CASRLQGGYEQYF. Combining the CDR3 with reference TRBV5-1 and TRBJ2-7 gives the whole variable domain KAGVTQTPRYLIKTRGQQVTLSCSPISGHRSVSWYQQTPGQGLQFLFEYFSETQRNKGNFPGRFSGRQFSNSRSEMNVSTLELGDSALYLCASRLQGGYEQYFGPGTRLTVT.

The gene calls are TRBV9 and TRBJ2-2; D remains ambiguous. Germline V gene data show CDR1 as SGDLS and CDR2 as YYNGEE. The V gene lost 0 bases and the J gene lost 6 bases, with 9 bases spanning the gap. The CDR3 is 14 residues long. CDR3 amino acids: CASSVALSAGELFF. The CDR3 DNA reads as TGTGCCAGCAGCGTAGCTTTGTCCGCCGGGGAGCTGTTTTTT.

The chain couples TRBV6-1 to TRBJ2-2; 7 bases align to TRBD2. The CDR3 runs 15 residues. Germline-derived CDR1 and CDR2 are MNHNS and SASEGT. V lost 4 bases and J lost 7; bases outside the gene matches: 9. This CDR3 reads CASSGRRGGNGELFF. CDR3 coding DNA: TGTGCCAGCAGTGGACGTCGCGGGGGAAACGGGGAGCTGTTTTTT.

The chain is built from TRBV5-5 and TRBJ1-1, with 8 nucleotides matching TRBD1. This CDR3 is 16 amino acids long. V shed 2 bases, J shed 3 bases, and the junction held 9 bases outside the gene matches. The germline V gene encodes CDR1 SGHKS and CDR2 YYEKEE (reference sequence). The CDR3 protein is CASSFLRTGRDTEAFF. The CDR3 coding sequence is TGTGCCAGCAGCTTTTTAAGGACAGGGAGGGACACTGAAGCTTTCTTT.

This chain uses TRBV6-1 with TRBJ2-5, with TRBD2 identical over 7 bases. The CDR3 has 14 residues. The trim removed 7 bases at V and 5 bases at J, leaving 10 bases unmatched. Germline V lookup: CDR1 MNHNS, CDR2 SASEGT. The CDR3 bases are TGTGCCAGCACCTCCTGGGGGGGGGAGGAGACCCAGTACTTC. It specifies CASTSWGGEETQYF.

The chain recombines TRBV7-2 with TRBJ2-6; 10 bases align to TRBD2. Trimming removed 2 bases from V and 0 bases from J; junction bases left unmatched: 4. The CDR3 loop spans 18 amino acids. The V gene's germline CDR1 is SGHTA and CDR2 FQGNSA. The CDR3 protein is CASSLQASGGSGANVLTF. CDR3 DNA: TGTGCCAGCAGCTTACAGGCTAGCGGGGGCTCTGGGGCCAACGTCCTGACTTTC.

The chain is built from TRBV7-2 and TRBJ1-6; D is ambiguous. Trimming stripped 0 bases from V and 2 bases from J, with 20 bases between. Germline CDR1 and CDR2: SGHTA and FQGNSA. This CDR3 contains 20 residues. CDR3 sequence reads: CASSLARYFGLQAYNSPLHF. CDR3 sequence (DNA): TGTGCCAGCAGCTTAGCGCGGTATTTCGGACTTCAAGCCTATAATTCACCCCTCCACTTT.

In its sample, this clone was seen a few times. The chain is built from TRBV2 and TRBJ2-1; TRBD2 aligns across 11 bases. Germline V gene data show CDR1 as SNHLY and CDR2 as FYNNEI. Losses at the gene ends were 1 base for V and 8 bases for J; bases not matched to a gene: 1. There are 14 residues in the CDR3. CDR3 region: CASSEELAGDEQFF. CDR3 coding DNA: TGTGCCAGCAGTGAAGAACTAGCGGGGGATGAGCAGTTCTTC.

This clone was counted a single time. CDR3 DNA sequence: TGTGCCAGCAGTCAGGGGGGTAACTATGGCTACACCTTC. Residues: CASSQGGNYGYTF. The genes are TRBV5-6 and TRBJ1-2; 7 bases fit TRBD1. Germline V gives CDR1 SGHDT, CDR2 YYEEEE. The CDR3 length is 13 residues. V gave up 5 bases and J gave up 1 base; unmatched junction bases: 2.